Each of the 13 T cell receptor beta chains below was sequenced from the same sample in a study of cytomegalovirus exposure and HLA in healthy donors (dated by TCRdb to 2017 to 2019). The library relied on the immunoSEQ multiplex PCR assay. A mixture of 60 forward primers for TCR Vbeta segments and 13 reverse primers for TCR Jbeta segments was used in the multiplex PCR. Entries here come from immuneACCESS through TCRdb and include only in-frame sequences with V and J called. Some clones fail to appear in such tables; in the studies checked, an unresolved V gene covers under half of the shortfall, and the cause of the remainder is unknown. Within this sample are 62,000 or so clones, with roughly four fifths of them counted one time only. 4.3% of the sample is held by the ten biggest clonotypes. The source material was PBMCs. These receptors all stem from a man younger than 45 in good health and CMV-seronegative.

The V gene is TRBV4-1, the J gene TRBJ1-6; 9 bases agree with TRBD1. CDR1 MGHRA and CDR2 YSYEKL come from the germline V gene. This CDR3 region has 15 residues. V was clipped by 3 bases and J by 7 bases; unmatched bases: 4. CDR3 residues: CASSQETGGNSPLHF. DNA for the CDR3: TGCGCCAGCAGCCAGGAGACAGGGGGAAATTCACCCCTCCACTTT.

CDR3 residues: CASSPLGSLMNTEAFF. The CDR3 DNA reads TGTGCCAGCAGCCCCCTTGGGAGCCTCATGAACACTGAAGCTTTCTTT. The chain has TRBV7-9 and TRBJ1-1; D not certain. The CDR3 consists of 16 residues. V lost 5 bases and J 0 bases, leaving 16 bases between the germline ends. Germline V lookup: CDR1 SEHNR, CDR2 FQNEAQ (reference sequence).

This clone was seen once. The V gene is TRBV7-9, the J gene TRBJ2-1; no definite D call. CDR3 length: 14 amino acids. Deletions cut 0 bases from V and 5 bases from J, with 8 bases between. The germline V gene has CDR1 SEHNR and CDR2 FQNEAQ (reference sequence). The CDR3 DNA reads TGTGCCAGCAGCTTAGCGCAACAGAACAATGAGCAGTTCTTC. Protein product: CASSLAQQNNEQFF.

The rearrangement joins TRBV5-4 to TRBJ1-1, with unresolved D. Trimming shortened V by 1 base and J by 0 bases, and 10 bases separated the two germline ends. This CDR3 has 15 amino acids. Looked up from germline, CDR1 is SGHNT and CDR2 is YYREEE (reference sequence). This chain's CDR3 is CASSLYGQMNTEAFF. CDR3 nucleotides: TGTGCCAGCAGCTTGTATGGGCAGATGAACACTGAAGCTTTCTTT.

This clone was counted between two and nine times. This chain connects TRBV5-1 to TRBJ1-1; 10 nucleotides agree with TRBD1. Germline lookup yields CDR1 SGHRS and CDR2 YFSETQ. There are 15 residues in the CDR3. Germline trimming cut 4 bases from V and 5 bases from J; bases unmatched to any gene: 8. The CDR3 loop reads CASSPRTGGWTEAFF. CDR3 bases: TGCGCCAGCAGCCCCCGGACAGGGGGATGGACTGAAGCTTTCTTT.

The chain recombines TRBV20-1 with TRBJ1-1, with 7 bases lining up with TRBD1. Trimming removed 6 bases from V and 11 bases from J; junction bases left unmatched: 9. This CDR3 is 11 amino acids long. Germline values: CDR1 DFQATT, CDR2 SNEGSKA (reference sequence). The CDR3 DNA follows: TGCAGTGCCAATAGACAGGGACGGGCTTTCTTT. It translates to CSANRQGRAFF.

This clone was counted a single time. The V gene is TRBV7-2, the J gene TRBJ1-5, with D possibly matching TRBD1 (6 bases). Germline V gene lookup returns CDR1 SGHTA and CDR2 FQGNSA. This CDR3 has 15 residues. Trimming stripped 2 bases from V and 1 base from J, with 9 bases between. The CDR3 loop reads CASSLSGASNQPQHF. Here the CDR3 DNA reads TGTGCCAGCAGCTTATCAGGGGCCAGCAATCAGCCCCAGCATTTT.

The chain combines TRBV6-5 with TRBJ2-7, with TRBD2 as a possible D gene (5 bases). V was shortened by 5 bases and J by 5 bases, with 16 bases between the two germline ends. The germline V gene has CDR1 MNHEY and CDR2 SVGAGI. CDR3 size: 14 residues. The DNA of the CDR3 is TGTGCCAGCAGTCCCTCGGCCCCCGGGGACGAGCAGTACTTC. This translates into CASSPSAPGDEQYF.

This clone has a single count. V gene TRBV12-5 combines with J gene TRBJ1-1, with 10 positions matching TRBD1. This CDR3 is built from 15 residues. Germline-derived CDR1 and CDR2 are LGHNT and FRNRAP. V dropped 3 bases and J dropped 3; count of bases not matched to a gene: 4. The CDR3 here is CASGFLGTGDTEAFF. CDR3 sequence (DNA): TGTGCTAGTGGTTTCCTGGGGACAGGGGACACTGAAGCTTTCTTT.

In regard to this clone: An end of the junction differs from the germline gene, which may be a read error. The J gene is TRBJ2-7, the V gene TRBV7-9; 9 bases agree with TRBD1. Germline CDR1 reads SEHNR; CDR2 reads FQNEAQ (reference sequence). This CDR3 has 14 residues. CDR3 region: CSSSPQGATYEQYF. DNA of the CDR3: TGTTCCAGCAGCCCACAGGGGGCTACCTACGAGCAGTACTTC.

Comment on this clone: At the DNA level, this CDR3 is encoded by other sequences in the same sample as well. J is TRBJ2-5 and V is TRBV9; D is perhaps TRBD1 (6 bases). The CDR3 loop spans 15 amino acids. Trimming took off 0 bases at V and 1 base at J, with 10 bases between the two ends. CDR1 SGDLS and CDR2 YYNGEE come from the germline V gene. CDR3 residues: CASSVGGQRQETQYF. CDR3 DNA: TGTGCCAGCAGCGTAGGCGGACAGCGCCAAGAGACCCAGTACTTC.

V gene TRBV4-1 combines with J gene TRBJ2-1; 10 positions match TRBD2. This CDR3 is built from 15 residues. The V gene's germline CDR1 is MGHRA and CDR2 YSYEKL. V shed 4 bases, J shed 7 bases, and the junction held 7 bases outside the gene matches. The DNA for the CDR3 is TGCGCCAGCAGCCGCCAGCGGGAGGGGTGGAATGAGCAGTTCTTC. It is translated as CASSRQREGWNEQFF.

With regard to this clone: At one boundary the junction diverges from the germline segment, which might be a read error. The chain employs TRBV19 and TRBJ1-5; D not certain. The CDR3 is 10 amino acids. CDR1 is LNHDA, CDR2 SQIVND, per germline (reference sequence). The CDR3 DNA follows: TGCGGGATTCCAGCTCGGTCCCAGCATTTT. Translation: CGIPARSQHF. The full variable domain, rest sourced from reference TRBV19 and TRBJ1-5, is DGGITQSPKYLFRKEGQNVTLSCEQNLNHDAMYWYRQDPGQGLRLIYYSQIVNDFQKGDIAEGYSVSREKKESFPLTVTSAQKNPTAFYLCGIPARSQHFGDGTRLSIL.